This paragraph reports one T cell receptor (beta chain). Its specificity is unknown. The data originate from a study of T cell responses to AZD1222 COVID-19 vaccine. General observations from the study: There were repertoire samples only from the period after the peak T cell response.

Per germline, CDR1 SGHVS and CDR2 FQNEAQ. V gave up 1 base and J gave up 0 bases, with 13 bases separating them. This CDR3 contains 17 residues. Assay: immunoSEQ multiplex PCR; the TCRdb copy retains only in-frame clones and omits some. The repertoire holds about 93,000 clones, around 87% seen once, with more than 2% in the top ten. This TCR derives from an adult who received the AZD1222 COVID-19 vaccine. The sample here was peripheral blood, taken 28 days after the second AZD1222 dose. The J gene is TRBJ2-1, the V gene TRBV7-8; perhaps TRBD2 as D (5 bases). In DNA form, the CDR3 reads TGTGCCAGCAGCTTAGTAGGCGGGTCGAGCTCCTACAATGAGCAGTTCTTC. The encoded protein is CASSLVGGSSSYNEQFF.